This T cell receptor beta chain was sequenced for a study of T cell repertoires in cytomegalovirus infection (dated by TCRdb to about 2019). About the investigation overall: Donor HLA type was relevant to the analysis, because carriage of CMV infection together with the matching HLA type was indicated by public TCR beta signatures. On the study overall, not on this receptor specifically: The ex vivo response was dominated by HLA-C-restricted CMV-specific TCR beta clonotypes, which also provided the single most frequent clonotype in two of eight donors. Carriers of CMV infection plus the relevant HLA type were discriminated by the cumulative frequency of public TCR beta family members in the study cohort and in an independent approximately 350-donor cohort.

Worth noting for this clonotype: Its cognate antigen has yet to be identified. Base qualities are missing; no much larger clone stands one base away.

TCRdb records Illumina HiSeq 1500 as the sequencer. The public reads were reprocessed in TCRdb via fastp at Q25 and MiXCR, keeping in-frame beta chains. Duplicate CDR3 protein sequences are folded into a single record with the most common DNA and genes. The sample records around 200,000 distinct CDR3 sequences, about 17% of which are singletons. 25% of the sample rests with the top ten. V and J are truncated by 4 bases and 0 bases respectively, leaving an intervening sequence of 10 bases. Including the terminal cysteine and phenylalanine, the CDR3 comprises 15 residues. This entry keeps only the CDR3 DNA: 45 bases, framed from base 1. CDR1 MDHEN and CDR2 SYDVKM were looked up in the germline V gene.

The sequence is built from TRBV28 and TRBJ1-5; D gene: possibly TRBD1, on 6 matching bases. The sequencing sample was made of CD8+ T cells from PBMCs. The receptor was derived from a human donor in good health (CMV status not recorded). Some clones in this sample may be carry-over from other donors' samples. The sequenced DNA is TGTGCCAGCAGTTGGACAGCCGATAGCAATCAGCCCCAGCATTTT. It specifies CASSWTADSNQPQHF.